This T cell receptor beta chain was obtained from a study of cytotoxic CD8 clonotypes in ibrutinib-treated CLL. In germline, CDR1 is SGHVS, CDR2 FNYEAQ. This CDR3 is 15 amino acids long. Trimming left V 1 base short and J 1 base short, with 7 bases between. As to this clone: Its antigen is not identified.

The study's findings and limits: Age-matched healthy donor levels were exceeded by baseline clonality, which tracked circulating CD8+ T-cell counts. With treatment, public clonotypes, which were uncommon, either contracted or remained stable. A rise in clonality was seen at ibrutinib response, and a fall back toward baseline was seen at progression.

Some clones are missing from TCRdb's copy, which holds only in-frame ones; the method was immunoSEQ multiplex PCR. The table has tens of thousands of clones, over 55% seen once. The chain uses TRBV7-6 and TRBJ2-2; D call uncertain. The starting material was PBMCs, obtained after 24 months of ibrutinib treatment. This clonotype was sampled from a human donor with chronic lymphocytic leukemia. DNA for the CDR3: TGTGCCAGCAGCTTAGGTGCAGGGAACACCGGGGAGCTGTTTTTT. This gives the protein CASSLGAGNTGELFF.